The 16 T cell receptor beta chains below were found in one sample sequenced in a study of T cells in Graves' hyperthyroidism and ophthalmopathy. RNA transcripts were the template for amplifying TCR beta CDR3 regions. A first-round RT-PCR of the TCR CDR3 used the HTBI primer set. TCRdb fed the multiplex PCR reads into MiXCR, producing one record per CDR3 protein. The data show around 600,000 distinct CDR3 sequences, about 45% seen once. The sample consisted of peripheral blood or thyroid tissue (not recorded which). The receptors were sampled from an adult man with Graves' disease, either hyperthyroidism or ophthalmopathy (not recorded which).

This clonotype has at least ten counts. This chain connects TRBV2 to TRBJ1-5, with D possibly matching TRBD1 (5 bases). This CDR3 is built from 15 residues. The V and J ends lost 1 base and 7 bases respectively, with 14 bases between them. Germline V gene lookup returns CDR1 SNHLY and CDR2 FYNNEI. The CDR3 region has the DNA TGTGCCAGCAGTGAAGGGGACGCGTGGGAGCAGCCCCAGCATTTT. Translation: CASSEGDAWEQPQHF.

This sequence joins TRBV5-1 and TRBJ2-7; D is tentatively TRBD1 or TRBD2 (5 bases each). The CDR3 length is 13 residues. Germline assignment: CDR1 SGHRS and CDR2 YFSETQ. V lost 4 bases and J 6 bases, leaving 14 bases between the germline ends. In DNA form, the CDR3 reads TGCGCCAGCAGCCAGGGAGTATGGGGCGAGCAGTACTTC. Amino acids: CASSQGVWGEQYF. Supplemented by reference TRBV5-1 and TRBJ2-7, the full variable domain reads KAGVTQTPRYLIKTRGQQVTLSCSPISGHRSVSWYQQTPGQGLQFLFEYFSETQRNKGNFPGRFSGRQFSNSRSEMNVSTLELGDSALYLCASSQGVWGEQYFGPGTRLTVT.

Details on this clonotype: One base away lies a much larger clone, so this may be a sequencing read error. J is TRBJ1-4 and V is TRBV2; TRBD1 matches at 8 bases. The germline CDR1 and CDR2 sequences are SNHLY and FYNNEI. This CDR3 is 15 amino acids long. The CDR3 here is CSSSDHTGGPEKLFF. The CDR3 bases are TGTTCCAGCAGTGATCACACAGGGGGTCCTGAAAAACTGTTTTTT.

This clonotype has just a few counts. At one boundary the junction diverges from the germline segment, which might be a read error. The rearrangement joins TRBV4-1 to TRBJ1-5, with D unclear. CDR1 MGHRA and CDR2 YSYEKL come from the germline V gene. The CDR3 extends over 15 amino acids. CDR3 in DNA: TGTGCCAGCAGCCAAGATCAGACGTCAGATCAGCCCCAGCATTTT. Protein product: CASSQDQTSDQPQHF.

In the case of this clonotype: The germline gene is not matched at one end of the junction; a read error may be the cause. CDR3 in DNA: TGTGCCACCAGTCACGGAACACGCCACTCTGGAAACACCATATATTTT. Translation gives CATSHGTRHSGNTIYF. The chain couples TRBV6-5 to TRBJ1-3; D gene unclear. The CDR3 has 16 amino acids. The germline V gene encodes CDR1 MNHEY and CDR2 SVGAGI.

There are many counts of this clonotype. The CDR3 region has the DNA TGTGCCAGCGGACAGGGTGGAAACACCATATATTTT. Its translation is CASGQGGNTIYF. V and J are TRBV7-8 and TRBJ1-3; 8 bases fit TRBD1. After removal of 8 bases from V and 3 bases from J, the junction contained 0 bases not matched to a gene. CDR3 length: 12 amino acids. From germline, CDR1 is SGHVS and CDR2 FQNEAQ.

The rearrangement joins TRBV15 to TRBJ2-7; 9 bases align to TRBD2. Germline V gene lookup returns CDR1 LNHNV and CDR2 YYDKDF (reference sequence). V was clipped by 1 base and J by 5 bases; unmatched bases: 24. The length of the CDR3 is 21 residues. CDR3 DNA: TGTGCCACCAGCAGAGTTGTGTTGGGACTAGCCCAGAAAAACATCCGTGACGAGCAGTACTTC. Its translation: CATSRVVLGLAQKNIRDEQYF.

This clonotype was observed a handful of times. The V call is TRBV20-1, the J call TRBJ2-7; D is uncertain. Germline values: CDR1 DFQATT, CDR2 SNEGSKA (reference sequence). The length of the CDR3 is 15 residues. V lost 4 bases and J lost 0, with 16 bases in between. For the CDR3, the DNA is TGCAGTGCTAACCTGCCGCGGATTAGCTCCTACGAGCAGTACTTC. Translated: CSANLPRISSYEQYF.

V gene TRBV10-2 combines with J gene TRBJ1-5; D perhaps matches TRBD1 (5 bases). V was cut by 2 bases and J by 7 bases, with 12 bases left in between. CDR3 length: 14 amino acids. CDR1 and CDR2 (germline): WSHSY, SAAADI. The chain's CDR3 is CASSEGRGGQPQHF. The CDR3 nucleotides read TGCGCCAGCAGTGAGGGAAGGGGCGGGCAGCCCCAGCATTTT.

This clonotype has only a few counts. The chain has TRBV6-1 and TRBJ1-1; the D is unclear. The CDR3 sequence is 11 residues long. V lost 7 bases, J lost 4 bases, and 7 bases lay in between. CDR1 and CDR2 (germline): MNHNS, SASEGT. The CDR3 DNA sequence: TGTGCCAGCATTGGGTTCACTGAAGCTTTCTTT. Protein sequence: CASIGFTEAFF.

Ten or more counts support this clonotype. Relative to the germline gene, one junction end is altered; a read error may explain this. The chain has TRBV7-7 and TRBJ2-5; D is perhaps TRBD1 or TRBD2 (5 bases each). The CDR3 runs 13 residues. Per germline, CDR1 SSHAT and CDR2 FNYEAQ (reference sequence). The CDR3 region has the DNA TGTGCTAGCAGCTCCAGGGAGATGGAGACCCAGTACTTC. It translates to CASSSREMETQYF.

There are many counts of this clonotype. The V and J genes are TRBV29-1 and TRBJ2-7, with TRBD1 identical over 8 bases. V trimming: 7 bases; J trimming: 5 bases; junction bases outside the gene matches: 10. The germline V gene has CDR1 SQVTM and CDR2 ANQGSEA. The CDR3 totals 13 residues. CDR3 DNA: TGCAGCGGTAGGACAGGGATTGCCCACGAGCAGTACTTC. This gives the protein CSGRTGIAHEQYF.

The rearrangement joins TRBV19 to TRBJ1-5, with 8 bases matching TRBD1. The CDR3 sequence is 16 residues long. Losses at the gene ends were 5 bases for V and 0 bases for J; bases not matched to a gene: 6. Germline V gene sequence: CDR1 LNHDA, CDR2 SQIVND (reference sequence). The CDR3 reads CASSPDRGYSNQPQHF. The CDR3 DNA follows: TGTGCCAGTAGTCCAGACAGGGGATATAGCAATCAGCCCCAGCATTTT.

The chain is built from TRBV20-1 and TRBJ1-4; no clear D. V lost 1 base and J lost 0, with 6 bases in between. This CDR3 has 14 residues. CDR1 DFQATT and CDR2 SNEGSKA come from the germline V gene (reference sequence). CDR3: CSARGSATNEKLFF. The CDR3 bases are TGCAGTGCTAGAGGGAGTGCAACTAATGAAAAACTGTTTTTT.

This clonotype was detected many times. The CDR3 is CASSVGAGRYTEAFF. The CDR3 DNA is TGTGCCAGCAGCGTAGGGGCAGGGCGGTACACTGAAGCTTTCTTT. The chain is built from TRBV9 and TRBJ1-1; possible D gene TRBD1, 5 bases. Per the germline V gene, CDR1 is SGDLS and CDR2 is YYNGEE. The germline V and J ends were trimmed by 0 bases and 3 bases, with 12 bases remaining between them. The CDR3 has 15 amino acids.

The chain couples TRBV29-1 to TRBJ1-1, with D possibly matching TRBD1 (5 bases). The CDR3 has 13 amino acids. With 7 bases removed from V and 11 bases from J, the gap between germline ends came to 23 bases. Germline V lookup: CDR1 SQVTM, CDR2 ANQGSEA. CDR3 sequence reads: CSGTRAQADKAFF. The CDR3 DNA is TGCAGCGGGACAAGGGCCCAGGCGGATAAGGCTTTCTTT.